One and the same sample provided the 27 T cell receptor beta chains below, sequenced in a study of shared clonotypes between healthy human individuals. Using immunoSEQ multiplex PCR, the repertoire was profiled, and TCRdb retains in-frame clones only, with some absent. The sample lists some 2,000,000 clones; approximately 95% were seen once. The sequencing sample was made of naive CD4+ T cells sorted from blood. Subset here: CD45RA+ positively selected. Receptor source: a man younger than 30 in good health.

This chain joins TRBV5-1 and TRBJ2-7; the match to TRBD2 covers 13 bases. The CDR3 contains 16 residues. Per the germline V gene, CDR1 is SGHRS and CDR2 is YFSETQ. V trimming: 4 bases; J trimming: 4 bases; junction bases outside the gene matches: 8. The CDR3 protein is CASSLWTSGREYEQYF. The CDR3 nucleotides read TGCGCCAGCAGCCTGTGGACTAGCGGGAGAGAGTACGAGCAGTACTTC.

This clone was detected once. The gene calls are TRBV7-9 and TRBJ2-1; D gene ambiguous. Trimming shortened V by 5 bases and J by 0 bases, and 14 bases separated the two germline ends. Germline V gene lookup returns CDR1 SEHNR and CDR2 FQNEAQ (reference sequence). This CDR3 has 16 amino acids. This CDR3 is CASSTRTVGSYNEQFF. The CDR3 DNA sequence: TGTGCCAGCAGCACCAGAACGGTTGGCTCCTACAATGAGCAGTTCTTC.

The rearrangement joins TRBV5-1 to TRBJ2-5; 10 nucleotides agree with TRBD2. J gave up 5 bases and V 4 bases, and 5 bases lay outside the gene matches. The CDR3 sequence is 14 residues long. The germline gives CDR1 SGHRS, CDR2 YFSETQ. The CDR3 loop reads CASSPGLAEETQYF. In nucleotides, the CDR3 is TGCGCCAGCAGCCCCGGACTAGCGGAGGAGACCCAGTACTTC.

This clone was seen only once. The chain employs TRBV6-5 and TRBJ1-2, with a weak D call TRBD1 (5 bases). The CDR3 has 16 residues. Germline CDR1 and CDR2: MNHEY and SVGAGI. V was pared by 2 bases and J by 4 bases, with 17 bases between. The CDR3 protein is CASSYVQGRIIYGYTF. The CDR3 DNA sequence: TGTGCCAGCAGTTACGTCCAGGGCAGAATAATCTATGGCTACACCTTC.

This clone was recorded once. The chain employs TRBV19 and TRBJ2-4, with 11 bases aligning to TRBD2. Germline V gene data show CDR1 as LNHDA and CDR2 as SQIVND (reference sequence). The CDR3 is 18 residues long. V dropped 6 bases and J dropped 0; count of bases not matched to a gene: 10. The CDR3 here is CASRLAGEIGLAKNIQYF. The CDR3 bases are TGTGCCAGTAGACTAGCGGGGGAGATTGGCTTAGCCAAAAACATTCAGTACTTC.

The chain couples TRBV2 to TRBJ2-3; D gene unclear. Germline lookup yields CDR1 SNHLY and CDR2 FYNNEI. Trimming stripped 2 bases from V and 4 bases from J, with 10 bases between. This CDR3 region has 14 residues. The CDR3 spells CASSEFQVPDTQYF. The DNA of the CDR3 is TGTGCCAGCAGTGAATTCCAGGTACCAGATACGCAGTATTTT.

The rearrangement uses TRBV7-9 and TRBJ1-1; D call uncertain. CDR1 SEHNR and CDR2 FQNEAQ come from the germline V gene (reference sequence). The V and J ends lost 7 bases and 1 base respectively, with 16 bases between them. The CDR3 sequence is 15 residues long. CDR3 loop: CASIGPPRRNTEAFF. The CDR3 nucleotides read TGTGCCAGCATAGGTCCCCCAAGGAGGAACACTGAAGCTTTCTTT.

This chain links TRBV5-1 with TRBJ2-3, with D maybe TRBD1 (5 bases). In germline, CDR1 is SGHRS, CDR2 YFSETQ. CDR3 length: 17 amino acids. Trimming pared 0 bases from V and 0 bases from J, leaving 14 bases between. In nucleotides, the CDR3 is TGCGCCAGCAGCTTGGAGGGGCGGTGGGTTAGCACAGATACGCAGTATTTT. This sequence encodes CASSLEGRWVSTDTQYF. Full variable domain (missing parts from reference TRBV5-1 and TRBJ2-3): KAGVTQTPRYLIKTRGQQVTLSCSPISGHRSVSWYQQTPGQGLQFLFEYFSETQRNKGNFPGRFSGRQFSNSRSEMNVSTLELGDSALYLCASSLEGRWVSTDTQYFGPGTRLTVL.

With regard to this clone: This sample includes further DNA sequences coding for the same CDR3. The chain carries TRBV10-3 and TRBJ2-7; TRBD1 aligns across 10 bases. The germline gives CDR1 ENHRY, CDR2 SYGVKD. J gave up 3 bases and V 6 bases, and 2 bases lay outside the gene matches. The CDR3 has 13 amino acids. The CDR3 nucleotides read TGTGCCATCAGCGGGACAGGGGACTACGAGCAGTACTTC. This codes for CAISGTGDYEQYF.

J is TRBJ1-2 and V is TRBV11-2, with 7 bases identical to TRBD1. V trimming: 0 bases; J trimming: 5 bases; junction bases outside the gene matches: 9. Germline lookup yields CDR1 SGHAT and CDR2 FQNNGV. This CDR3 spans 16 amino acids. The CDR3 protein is CASSLDKDRIWYGYTF. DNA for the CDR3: TGTGCCAGCAGCTTAGATAAGGACAGGATCTGGTATGGCTACACCTTC.

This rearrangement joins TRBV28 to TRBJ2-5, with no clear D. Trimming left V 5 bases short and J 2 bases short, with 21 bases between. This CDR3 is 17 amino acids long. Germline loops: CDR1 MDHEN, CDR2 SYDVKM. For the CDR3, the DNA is TGTGCCAGCAGTGTAATGTTTGGGATTCAAGGGCAAGAGACCCAGTACTTC. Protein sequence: CASSVMFGIQGQETQYF.

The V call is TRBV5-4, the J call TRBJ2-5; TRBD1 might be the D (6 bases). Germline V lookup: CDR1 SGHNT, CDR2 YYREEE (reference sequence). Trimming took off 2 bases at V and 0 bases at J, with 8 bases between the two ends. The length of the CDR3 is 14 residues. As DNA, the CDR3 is TGTGCCAGCAGCTTCCGACAGGACCAAGAGACCCAGTACTTC. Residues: CASSFRQDQETQYF.

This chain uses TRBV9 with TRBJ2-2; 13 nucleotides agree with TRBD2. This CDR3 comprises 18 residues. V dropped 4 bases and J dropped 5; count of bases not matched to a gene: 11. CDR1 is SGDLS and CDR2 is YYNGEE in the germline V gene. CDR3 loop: CASSFSGLAGIGTGELFF. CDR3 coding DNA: TGTGCCAGCAGCTTCTCGGGACTAGCGGGAATTGGGACCGGGGAGCTGTTTTTT.

CDR3 amino acids: CASNQDSFGETQYF. The CDR3 DNA reads as TGTGCCAGCAACCAGGACAGTTTCGGGGAGACCCAGTACTTC. The chain uses TRBV11-1 and TRBJ2-5; D possibly corresponds to TRBD1 (6 bases). V was clipped by 7 bases and J by 5 bases, with 17 bases between them. The CDR3 consists of 14 residues. Germline CDR1 is SGHAT and CDR2 is FQDESV (reference sequence).

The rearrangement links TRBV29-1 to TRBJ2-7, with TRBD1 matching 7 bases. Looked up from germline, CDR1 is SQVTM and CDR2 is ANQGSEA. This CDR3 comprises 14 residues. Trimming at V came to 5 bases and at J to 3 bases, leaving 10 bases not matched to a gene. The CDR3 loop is CSVLGQTGRYEQYF. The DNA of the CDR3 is TGCAGCGTTCTCGGACAGACAGGGCGCTACGAGCAGTACTTC.

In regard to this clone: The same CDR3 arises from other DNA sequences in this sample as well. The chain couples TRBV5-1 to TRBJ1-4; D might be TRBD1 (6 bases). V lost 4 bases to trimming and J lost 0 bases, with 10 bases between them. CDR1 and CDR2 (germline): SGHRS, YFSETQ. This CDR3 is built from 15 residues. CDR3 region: CASSLGQTTNEKLFF. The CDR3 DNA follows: TGCGCCAGCAGCCTCGGACAGACAACTAATGAAAAACTGTTTTTT. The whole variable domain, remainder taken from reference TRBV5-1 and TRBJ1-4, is KAGVTQTPRYLIKTRGQQVTLSCSPISGHRSVSWYQQTPGQGLQFLFEYFSETQRNKGNFPGRFSGRQFSNSRSEMNVSTLELGDSALYLCASSLGQTTNEKLFFGSGTQLSVL.

The CDR3 DNA reads as TGTGCCAGCAGTTTAAGGGCTAGCGGGGGGGCCCCCGAGCAGTACTTC. This codes for CASSLRASGGAPEQYF. V usage is TRBV27 and J usage is TRBJ2-7; TRBD2 agrees at 12 bases. The germline gives CDR1 MNHEY, CDR2 SMNVEV (reference sequence). J lost 6 bases, V lost 2 bases, and 8 bases had no gene match. This CDR3 spans 16 amino acids.

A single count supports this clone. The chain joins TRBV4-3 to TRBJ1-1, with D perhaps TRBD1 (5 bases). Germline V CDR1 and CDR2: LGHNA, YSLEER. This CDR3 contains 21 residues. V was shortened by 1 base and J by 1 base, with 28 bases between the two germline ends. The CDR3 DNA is TGCGCCAGCAGCCAAGGGAAATTCTCGGGACTAGATTTCGTGGCGAACACTGAAGCTTTCTTT. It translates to CASSQGKFSGLDFVANTEAFF.

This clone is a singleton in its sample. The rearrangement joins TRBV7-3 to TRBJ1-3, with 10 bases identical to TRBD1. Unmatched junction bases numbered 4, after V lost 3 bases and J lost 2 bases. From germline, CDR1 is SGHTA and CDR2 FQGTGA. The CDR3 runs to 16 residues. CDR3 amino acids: CASSFTGTGAGNTIYF. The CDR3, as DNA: TGTGCCAGCAGCTTCACCGGGACAGGGGCTGGAAACACCATATATTTT.

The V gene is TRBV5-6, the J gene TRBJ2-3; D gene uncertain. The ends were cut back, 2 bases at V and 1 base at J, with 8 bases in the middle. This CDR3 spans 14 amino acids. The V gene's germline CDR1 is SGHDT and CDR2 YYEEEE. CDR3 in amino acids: CASSFVEGTDTQYF. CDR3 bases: TGTGCCAGCAGCTTTGTCGAGGGCACAGATACGCAGTATTTT.

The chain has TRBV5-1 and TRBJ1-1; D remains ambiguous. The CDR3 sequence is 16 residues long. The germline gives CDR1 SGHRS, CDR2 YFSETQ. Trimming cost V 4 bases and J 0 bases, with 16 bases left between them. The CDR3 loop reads CASSPNRLILNTEAFF. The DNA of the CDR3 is TGCGCCAGCAGCCCAAACAGACTGATACTGAACACTGAAGCTTTCTTT.

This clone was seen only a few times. CDR3 nucleotides: TGCGCCAGCAGCTTGGACCATGATAATTCACCCCTCCACTTT. This gives the protein CASSLDHDNSPLHF. V is TRBV5-1 and J is TRBJ1-6; D remains ambiguous. Trimming removed 0 bases from V and 5 bases from J, with 6 bases in between. CDR1 is SGHRS and CDR2 is YFSETQ in the germline V gene. There are 14 residues in the CDR3.

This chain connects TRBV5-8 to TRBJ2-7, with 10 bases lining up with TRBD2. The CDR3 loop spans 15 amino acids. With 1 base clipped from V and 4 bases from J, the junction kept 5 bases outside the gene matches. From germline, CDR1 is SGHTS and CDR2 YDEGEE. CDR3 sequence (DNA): TGTGCCAGCAGCTTGTTTACTAGCGGGGAGTACGAGCAGTACTTC. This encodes CASSLFTSGEYEQYF.

The CDR3 DNA reads as TGTGCCAGCAGCTTGGCTAGGGACAGGACAAGCTATGGCTACACCTTC. Its translation: CASSLARDRTSYGYTF. The chain combines TRBV5-6 with TRBJ1-2; TRBD1 aligns across 8 bases. The CDR3 totals 16 residues. Germline-derived CDR1 and CDR2 are SGHDT and YYEEEE. J lost 4 bases, V lost 0 bases, and 8 bases had no gene match.

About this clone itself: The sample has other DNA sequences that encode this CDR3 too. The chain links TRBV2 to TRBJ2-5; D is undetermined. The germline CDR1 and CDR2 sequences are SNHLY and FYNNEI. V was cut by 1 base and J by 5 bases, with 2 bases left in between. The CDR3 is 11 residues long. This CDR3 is CASSEVETQYF. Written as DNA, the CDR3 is TGTGCCAGCAGTGAAGTGGAGACCCAGTACTTC. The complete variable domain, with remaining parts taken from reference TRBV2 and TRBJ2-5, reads EPEVTQTPSHQVTQMGQEVILRCVPISNHLYFYWYRQILGQKVEFLVSFYNNEISEKSEIFDDQFSVERPDGSNFTLKIRSTKLEDSAMYFCASSEVETQYFGPGTRLLVL.

The DNA of the CDR3 is TGTGCCAGCAGTCCCGATCAGACTCGACCCCAGCATTTT. As protein: CASSPDQTRPQHF. The rearrangement links TRBV27 to TRBJ1-5, with D unclear. The CDR3 contains 13 residues. V dropped 5 bases and J dropped 10 bases, with 15 bases sitting between them. Germline V lookup: CDR1 MNHEY, CDR2 SMNVEV (reference sequence).

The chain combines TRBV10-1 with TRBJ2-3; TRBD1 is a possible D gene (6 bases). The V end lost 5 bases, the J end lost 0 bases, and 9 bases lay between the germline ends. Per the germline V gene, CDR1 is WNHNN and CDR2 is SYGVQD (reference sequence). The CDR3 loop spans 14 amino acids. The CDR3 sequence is CASSPQGSTDTQYF. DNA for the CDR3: TGCGCCAGCAGTCCTCAGGGGAGCACAGATACGCAGTATTTT.